Presented here are 30 T cell receptor beta chains from one specimen sequenced in a study of blood T cell repertoires in COVID-19. TCRdb keeps only in-frame clones here, not all; method: immunoSEQ multiplex PCR. The profile shows 200,000 to 250,000 clones, more than 80% of them singletons. Sequenced input: peripheral blood. Receptors were obtained from a man in his thirties or forties with COVID-19, enrolled during active disease.

The rearrangement uses TRBV5-4 and TRBJ2-2; tentatively, D is TRBD2 (6 bases). V was pared by 0 bases and J by 1 base, with 13 bases between. The CDR3 is 17 residues long. Per the germline V gene, CDR1 is SGHNT and CDR2 is YYREEE (reference sequence). CDR3 sequence reads: CASSLGGGIMNTGELFF. The CDR3 DNA sequence: TGTGCCAGCAGCTTGGGTGGGGGGATTATGAACACCGGGGAGCTGTTTTTT. The full variable domain, with the rest looked up from reference TRBV5-4 and TRBJ2-2, is ETGVTQSPTHLIKTRGQQVTLRCSSQSGHNTVSWYQQALGQGPQFIFQYYREEENGRGNFPPRFSGLQFPNYSSELNVNALELDDSALYLCASSLGGGIMNTGELFFGEGSRLTVL.

The chain links TRBV30 to TRBJ1-1; TRBD1 matches at 10 bases. The V segment lost 5 bases and the J segment 3 bases; nucleotides outside the gene matches: 6. The CDR3 length is 14 residues. Germline CDR1 and CDR2: GTSNPN and SVGIG (reference sequence). Here the CDR3 DNA reads TGTGCCTGGGACAGGGGGCCCTTGGACACTGAAGCTTTCTTT. This encodes CAWDRGPLDTEAFF. The entire variable domain, with the rest obtained from reference TRBV30 and TRBJ1-1, is as follows: SQTIHQWPATLVQPVGSPLSLECTVEGTSNPNLYWYRQAAGRGLQLLFYSVGIGQISSEVPQNLSASRPQDRQFILSSKKLLLSDSGFYLCAWDRGPLDTEAFFGQGTRLTVV.

This chain uses TRBV28 with TRBJ1-2, with 10 bases matching TRBD1. Per germline, CDR1 MDHEN and CDR2 SYDVKM. V trimming: 8 bases; J trimming: 4 bases; junction bases outside the gene matches: 7. The CDR3 runs 14 residues. CDR3 DNA sequence: TGTGCCAGCGGCCCGGGACAGGGGCCCTATGGCTACACCTTC. Its protein is CASGPGQGPYGYTF.

The DNA for the CDR3 is TGTGCCAGCAGCTTAGCGGGGGACATCGCAGCTTTCTTT. Its translation: CASSLAGDIAAFF. V is TRBV7-9 and J is TRBJ1-1; D might be TRBD1 (6 bases). V dropped 0 bases and J dropped 10 bases, with 12 bases sitting between them. This CDR3 comprises 13 residues. The germline V gene has CDR1 SEHNR and CDR2 FQNEAQ (reference sequence).

V is TRBV2 and J is TRBJ1-1; 8 bases line up with TRBD1. Germline assignment: CDR1 SNHLY and CDR2 FYNNEI. The CDR3 contains 13 residues. After removal of 6 bases from V and 3 bases from J, the junction contained 3 bases not matched to a gene. The CDR3 DNA reads TGTGCCAGCAGAGAGGACAGGGACACTGAAGCTTTCTTT. The encoded protein is CASREDRDTEAFF.

DNA of the CDR3: TGTGCCAGCAGTGAAGGCCGGGTCGGCGGCTACACCTTC. Protein: CASSEGRVGGYTF. The chain combines TRBV2 with TRBJ1-2, with no clear D. Germline V lookup: CDR1 SNHLY, CDR2 FYNNEI. Trimming removed 1 base at V and 8 bases at J, with 11 bases between. There are 13 residues in the CDR3.

The gene calls are TRBV6-2 or TRBV6-3 and TRBJ1-1, with D perhaps TRBD1 (5 bases). This CDR3 is built from 14 residues. Trimming left V 3 bases short and J 4 bases short, with 12 bases between. Germline V lookup: CDR1 MNHEY, CDR2 SVGEGT. CDR3 sequence: CASSYRGPGTEAFF. In DNA form, the CDR3 reads TGTGCCAGCAGTTATAGGGGTCCGGGCACTGAAGCTTTCTTT.

J is TRBJ2-2 and V is TRBV18; perhaps TRBD2 as D (5 bases). The CDR3 runs 14 residues. V gave up 2 bases and J gave up 2 bases, with 6 bases separating them. The germline V gene encodes CDR1 KGHSH and CDR2 LQKENI. The chain's CDR3 is CASSPSGNTGELFF. The CDR3 region has the DNA TGTGCCAGCTCACCAAGCGGAAACACCGGGGAGCTGTTTTTT.

V gene TRBV7-9 combines with J gene TRBJ2-2; D is ambiguous. CDR3 length: 15 amino acids. V was cut by 3 bases and J by 1 base, with 9 bases left in between. The germline V gene encodes CDR1 SEHNR and CDR2 FQNEAQ (reference sequence). For the CDR3, the DNA is TGTGCCAGCAGCTTTCAACTCATGAACACCGGGGAGCTGTTTTTT. It is translated as CASSFQLMNTGELFF.

This clone was observed a single time. The V call is TRBV25-1, the J call TRBJ1-6; D uncertain. Germline V gene data show CDR1 as MGHDK and CDR2 as SYGVNS. Trimming shortened V by 5 bases and J by 6 bases, and 11 bases separated the two germline ends. The CDR3 loop spans 14 amino acids. The CDR3 nucleotides are TGTGCCAGCAGTACAGTCACACCTAATTCACCCCTCCACTTT. It specifies CASSTVTPNSPLHF.

This clone occurred once. The chain uses TRBV19 and TRBJ2-2; 7 bases align to TRBD2. CDR1 is LNHDA, CDR2 SQIVND, per germline (reference sequence). The CDR3 sequence is 17 residues long. J gave up 3 bases and V 5 bases, and 12 bases lay outside the gene matches. The CDR3 loop reads CASSPKGAGVHTGELFF. The CDR3 nucleotides read TGTGCCAGTAGTCCCAAAGGGGCGGGAGTTCACACCGGGGAGCTGTTTTTT.

V gene TRBV19 combines with J gene TRBJ2-1; TRBD2 aligns across 13 bases. Trimming cost V 7 bases and J 10 bases; bases outside gene matches: 16. The CDR3 contains 17 residues. Germline values: CDR1 LNHDA, CDR2 SQIVND (reference sequence). As DNA, the CDR3 is TGTGCCAGTAACGACATCACTAGCGGGAGGGCCAAGGGGGAGCAGTTCTTC. This translates into CASNDITSGRAKGEQFF.

The chain joins TRBV18 to TRBJ1-2, with 7 bases fitting TRBD1. Looked up from germline, CDR1 is KGHSH and CDR2 is LQKENI. Trimming at V came to 4 bases and at J to 1 base, leaving 3 bases not matched to a gene. The CDR3 consists of 14 residues. The CDR3 sequence: CASSRDRINYGYTF. In nucleotides, the CDR3 is TGTGCCAGCTCACGGGACAGAATTAACTATGGCTACACCTTC.

The rearrangement uses TRBV28 and TRBJ1-5, with a possible D match to TRBD1 (5 bases). V was clipped by 3 bases and J by 2 bases, with 11 bases between them. Germline CDR1 MDHEN, CDR2 SYDVKM. The CDR3 totals 15 residues. The CDR3 loop reads CASSFQGWGNQPQHF. The CDR3 coding sequence is TGTGCCAGCAGTTTTCAGGGATGGGGCAATCAGCCCCAGCATTTT.

V and J are TRBV15 and TRBJ2-1, with D possibly being TRBD1 (6 bases). CDR3 size: 15 residues. Germline loops: CDR1 LNHNV, CDR2 YYDKDF (reference sequence). The V and J ends lost 5 bases and 2 bases respectively, with 13 bases between them. CDR3 DNA sequence: TGTGCCACCAGCCGGCAGGGGTCAACCTACAATGAGCAGTTCTTC. Translating it yields CATSRQGSTYNEQFF.

This chain joins TRBV10-3 and TRBJ2-7; TRBD2 aligns across 7 bases. J was trimmed by 2 bases and V by 2 bases; bases with no gene match: 3. This CDR3 has 14 amino acids. Germline-derived CDR1 and CDR2 are ENHRY and SYGVKD. The CDR3 here is CAISEGLETYEQYF. The CDR3 coding sequence is TGTGCCATCAGTGAGGGACTAGAAACCTACGAGCAGTACTTC.

This sequence joins TRBV9 and TRBJ1-1; tentative D call: TRBD1 (5 bases). This CDR3 region has 12 residues. V shed 0 bases and J shed 8 bases, with 8 bases lying between them. Germline values: CDR1 SGDLS, CDR2 YYNGEE. The DNA of the CDR3 is TGTGCCAGCAGCGTAGGCCAGGGAGAAGCTTTCTTT. Residues: CASSVGQGEAFF.

The gene calls are TRBV6-5 and TRBJ2-5, with D perhaps TRBD1 (6 bases). CDR3 length: 13 residues. Trimming left V 8 bases short and J 1 base short, with 11 bases between. CDR1 MNHEY and CDR2 SVGAGI come from the germline V gene. CDR3 in amino acids: CASLNRVQETQYF. In DNA, the CDR3 is TGTGCCAGCTTAAACAGGGTCCAAGAGACCCAGTACTTC.

This clone was counted a few times. The gene calls are TRBV7-3 and TRBJ2-7; D might be TRBD2 (6 bases). CDR3 length: 17 residues. Germline V gene data show CDR1 as SGHTA and CDR2 as FQGTGA. The germline V and J ends were trimmed by 2 bases and 1 base, with 18 bases remaining between them. This chain's CDR3 is CASSLRGGRGASYEQYF. Here the CDR3 DNA reads TGTGCCAGCAGCTTACGGGGCGGGCGGGGAGCTTCCTACGAGCAGTACTTC.

The chain combines TRBV30 with TRBJ1-5; 9 nucleotides agree with TRBD1. CDR1 is GTSNPN and CDR2 is SVGIG in the germline V gene (reference sequence). The CDR3 contains 15 residues. V dropped 5 bases and J dropped 1; count of bases not matched to a gene: 6. CDR3 residues: CAWPTGGASNQPQHF. CDR3 bases: TGTGCCTGGCCCACAGGGGGCGCGAGCAATCAGCCCCAGCATTTT.

This chain joins TRBV7-2 and TRBJ1-2; 8 nucleotides align to TRBD1. The V gene's germline CDR1 is SGHTA and CDR2 FQGNSA. The CDR3 has 13 amino acids. The ends lost 6 bases at V and 4 bases at J; junction bases unmatched: 4. CDR3: CASRSTGGYGYTF. CDR3 nucleotides: TGTGCCAGCAGGTCCACAGGGGGCTATGGCTACACCTTC.

This chain joins TRBV5-6 and TRBJ1-2, with D possibly TRBD1 on 6 matching bases. The CDR3 contains 14 residues. Trimming removed 0 bases from V and 7 bases from J, with 13 bases in between. CDR1 and CDR2 from the germline V gene are SGHDT and YYEEEE. The CDR3 DNA reads TGTGCCAGCAGCTTGGCGTGGGGGCCCTTTGGCTACACCTTC. Its translation: CASSLAWGPFGYTF.

Regarding this clone: The same CDR3 also results from other DNA sequences found in this sample. The V and J genes are TRBV18 and TRBJ1-1; D gene uncertain. The CDR3 has 14 residues. Per the germline V gene, CDR1 is KGHSH and CDR2 is LQKENI. Between the trimmed V and J ends, which lost 3 bases and 6 bases, there was a span of 14 bases. The CDR3 sequence is CASSPRSLGAEAFF. Here the CDR3 DNA reads TGTGCCAGCTCACCCAGGAGTCTGGGAGCTGAAGCTTTCTTT.

This clone was seen once. The J gene is TRBJ2-1, the V gene TRBV7-3; D call uncertain. In germline, CDR1 is SGHTA, CDR2 FQGTGA. CDR3 length: 12 amino acids. V was pared by 2 bases and J by 5 bases, with 4 bases between. CDR3 region: CASSLGNNEQFF. In DNA, the CDR3 is TGTGCCAGCAGCTTAGGCAACAATGAGCAGTTCTTC.

The CDR3: CASSRQFDNTEAFF. The CDR3 DNA is TGCGCCAGCAGCCGACAGTTTGATAACACTGAAGCTTTCTTT. The gene calls are TRBV5-1 and TRBJ1-1, with D possibly TRBD1 on 5 matching bases. The V and J ends lost 4 bases and 2 bases respectively, with 12 bases between them. The germline V gene encodes CDR1 SGHRS and CDR2 YFSETQ. CDR3 length: 14 amino acids.

Worth noting for this clone: The sample holds other DNA sequences that translate to the same CDR3. This chain joins TRBV5-1 and TRBJ1-1, with 9 bases identical to TRBD1. The CDR3 is 14 residues long. Germline-derived CDR1 and CDR2 are SGHRS and YFSETQ. J was trimmed by 1 base and V by 3 bases; bases with no gene match: 1. In DNA form, the CDR3 reads TGCGCCAGCAGCTCGGGACAGGGGAACACTGAAGCTTTCTTT. Protein product: CASSSGQGNTEAFF.

The rearrangement uses TRBV23-1 and TRBJ1-5, with D possibly being TRBD1 (6 bases). TRBV23-1 is labeled an ORF, and its function is uncertain. Trimming removed 4 bases at V and 1 base at J, with 23 bases between. The CDR3 totals 19 residues. The CDR3 spells CASSLYGPGARGSNQPQHF. CDR3 sequence (DNA): TGCGCCAGCAGTCTCTATGGTCCAGGGGCGAGGGGCAGCAATCAGCCCCAGCATTTT.

The chain carries TRBV6-2 or TRBV6-3 and TRBJ2-3, with TRBD2 matching 9 bases. Germline trimming cut 3 bases from V and 4 bases from J; bases unmatched to any gene: 5. Germline values: CDR1 MNHEY, CDR2 SVGEGT. The CDR3 length is 15 residues. CDR3 DNA: TGTGCCAGCAGTTATGTAGCGGGAGAGGCAGATACGCAGTATTTT. This translates into CASSYVAGEADTQYF.

This clone was observed a single time. The chain combines TRBV10-3 with TRBJ2-1; TRBD2 matches 7 bases. Germline lookup yields CDR1 ENHRY and CDR2 SYGVKD. V lost 0 bases, J lost 7 bases, and 6 bases stayed unmatched. The CDR3 sequence is 15 residues long. The CDR3 nucleotides read TGTGCCATCAGTGAGTCGACGTCCGGGGGGAATGAGCAGTTCTTC. Residues: CAISESTSGGNEQFF.

The V call is TRBV3-1 (or the pseudogene TRBV3-2), the J call TRBJ1-1; a possible D gene is TRBD1 (5 bases). This CDR3 has 15 amino acids. V was cut by 4 bases and J by 7 bases, with 19 bases left in between. Germline V gene lookup returns CDR1 LGHDT and CDR2 YNNKEL (reference sequence). CDR3 sequence: CASSPTAILRNEAFF. The CDR3 DNA sequence: TGTGCCAGCAGCCCGACAGCGATTTTGAGAAATGAAGCTTTCTTT.